This note documents a single T cell receptor (beta chain) sequence. Its target is unknown. At one end, the junction sequence differs from germline, possibly due to a read error. This specimen belongs to a study of breast tumors, draining lymph nodes, adjacent tissues. Study-wide results and caveats: Luminal-like breast cancer showed significantly higher tumor–nontumor repertoire similarity than basal-like. Tumors had less TCR diversity than lymph nodes, more than nontumor tissue. Tumor T cell lymph node origin was a supported hypothesis, not proven. Data fit most tumor T cells coming from lymph node, expanding in tumor.

Breast cancer patients provided tissue from their axillary draining lymph nodes. TCRdb re-called the multiplex PCR reads through MiXCR, storing one row per CDR3 protein. The table records some 230,000 distinct CDR3 sequences, under 40% of them present only once. The sample comprised axillary lymph node tissue. The sequence was collected from a female donor with breast cancer. Some clones in this sample may be carry-over from other donors' samples.

CDR3 amino acids: CASGLAGGSADTQYF. The CDR3 nucleotides are TGTGCCAGCGGCTTAGCGGGAGGGTCGGCAGATACGCAGTATTTT. This sequence joins TRBV11-2 and TRBJ2-3; 11 bases are shared with TRBD2. The CDR3 is made up of 15 amino acids. Germline CDR1 SGHAT, CDR2 FQNNGV.